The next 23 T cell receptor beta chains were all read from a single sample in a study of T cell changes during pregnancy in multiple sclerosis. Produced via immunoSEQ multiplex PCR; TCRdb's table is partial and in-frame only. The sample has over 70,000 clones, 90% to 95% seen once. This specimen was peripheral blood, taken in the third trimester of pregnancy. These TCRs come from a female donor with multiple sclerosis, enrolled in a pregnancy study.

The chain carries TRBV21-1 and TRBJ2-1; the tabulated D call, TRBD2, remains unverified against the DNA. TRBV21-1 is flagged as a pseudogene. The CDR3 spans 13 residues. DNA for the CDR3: TGTGCCAGCAGCGGACTAGCTGGGGGTGAGCAGTTCTTC. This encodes CASSGLAGGEQFF.

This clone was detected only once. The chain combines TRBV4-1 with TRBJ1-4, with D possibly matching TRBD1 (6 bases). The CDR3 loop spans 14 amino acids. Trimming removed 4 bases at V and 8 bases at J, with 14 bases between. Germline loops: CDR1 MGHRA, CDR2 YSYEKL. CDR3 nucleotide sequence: TGCGCCAGCAGCCCCCCTAATCAGGGGGAAAAACTGTTTTTT. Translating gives CASSPPNQGEKLFF.

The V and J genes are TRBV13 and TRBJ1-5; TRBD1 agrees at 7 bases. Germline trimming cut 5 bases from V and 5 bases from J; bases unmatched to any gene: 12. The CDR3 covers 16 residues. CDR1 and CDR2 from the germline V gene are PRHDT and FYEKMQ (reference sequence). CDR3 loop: CASSLGQALSYQPQHF. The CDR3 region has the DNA TGTGCCAGCAGCCTCGGACAGGCCCTAAGCTATCAGCCCCAGCATTTT. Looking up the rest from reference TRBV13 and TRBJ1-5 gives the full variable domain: AAGVIQSPRHLIKEKRETATLKCYPIPRHDTVYWYQQGPGQDPQFLISFYEKMQSDKGSIPDRFSAQQFSDYHSELNMSSLELGDSALYFCASSLGQALSYQPQHFGDGTRLSIL.

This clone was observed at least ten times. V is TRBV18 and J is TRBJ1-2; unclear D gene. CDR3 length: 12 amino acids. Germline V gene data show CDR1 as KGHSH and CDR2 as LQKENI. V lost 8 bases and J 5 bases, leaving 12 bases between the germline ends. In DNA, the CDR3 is TGTGCCAGCGCCAAAGGAGATTATGGCTACACCTTC. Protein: CASAKGDYGYTF.

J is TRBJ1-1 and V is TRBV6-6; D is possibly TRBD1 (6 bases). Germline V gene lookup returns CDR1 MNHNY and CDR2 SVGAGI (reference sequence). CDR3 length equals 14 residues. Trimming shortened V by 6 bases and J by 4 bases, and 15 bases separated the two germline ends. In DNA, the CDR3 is TGTGCCAGCAGCCTTGACAGGAGGAGCACTGAAGCTTTCTTT. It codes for CASSLDRRSTEAFF.

The CDR3 sequence is CASSDSTRTSGSYNEQFF. The CDR3 DNA reads as TGTGCCAGCAGTGACTCCACCAGGACTAGCGGATCCTACAATGAGCAGTTCTTC. V is TRBV25-1 and J is TRBJ2-1; 10 bases map to TRBD2. Germline V lookup: CDR1 MGHDK, CDR2 SYGVNS. Trimming cost V 3 bases and J 1 base; bases outside gene matches: 9. This CDR3 contains 18 residues.

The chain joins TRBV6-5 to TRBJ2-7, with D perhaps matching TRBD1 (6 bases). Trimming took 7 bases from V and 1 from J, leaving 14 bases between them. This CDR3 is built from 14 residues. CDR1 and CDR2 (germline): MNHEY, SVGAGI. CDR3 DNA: TGTGCCAGCACGGTAAACAGGGCGTCCTACGAGCAGTACTTC. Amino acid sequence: CASTVNRASYEQYF.

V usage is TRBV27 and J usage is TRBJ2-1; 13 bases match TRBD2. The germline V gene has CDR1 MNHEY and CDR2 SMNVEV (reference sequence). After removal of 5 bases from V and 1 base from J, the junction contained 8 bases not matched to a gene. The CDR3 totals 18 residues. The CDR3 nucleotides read TGTGCCAGCAGTCCCGGGACTAGCGGGATTTTGTCCTACAATGAGCAGTTCTTC. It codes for CASSPGTSGILSYNEQFF.

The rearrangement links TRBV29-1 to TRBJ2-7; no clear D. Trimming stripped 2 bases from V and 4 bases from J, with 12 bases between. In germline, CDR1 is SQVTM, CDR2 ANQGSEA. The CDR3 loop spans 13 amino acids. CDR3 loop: CSVESSPLYEQYF. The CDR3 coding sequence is TGCAGCGTTGAAAGTAGTCCGTTATACGAGCAGTACTTC.

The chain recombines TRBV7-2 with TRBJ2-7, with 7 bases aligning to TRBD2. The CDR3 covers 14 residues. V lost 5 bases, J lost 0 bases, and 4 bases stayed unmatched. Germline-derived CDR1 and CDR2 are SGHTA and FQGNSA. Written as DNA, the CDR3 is TGTGCCAGCAGCGCGAGCGGGATCTCCTACGAGCAGTACTTC. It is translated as CASSASGISYEQYF.

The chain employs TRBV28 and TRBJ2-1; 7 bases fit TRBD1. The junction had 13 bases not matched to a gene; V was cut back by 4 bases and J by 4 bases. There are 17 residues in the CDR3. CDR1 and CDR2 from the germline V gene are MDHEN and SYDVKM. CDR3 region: CASSSFPGTAIYNEQFF. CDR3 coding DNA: TGTGCCAGCAGTTCATTCCCCGGGACAGCTATTTACAATGAGCAGTTCTTC. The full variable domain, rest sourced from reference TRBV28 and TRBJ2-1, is DVKVTQSSRYLVKRTGEKVFLECVQDMDHENMFWYRQDPGLGLRLIYFSYDVKMKEKGDIPEGYSVSREKKERFSLILESASTNQTSMYLCASSSFPGTAIYNEQFFGPGTRLTVL.

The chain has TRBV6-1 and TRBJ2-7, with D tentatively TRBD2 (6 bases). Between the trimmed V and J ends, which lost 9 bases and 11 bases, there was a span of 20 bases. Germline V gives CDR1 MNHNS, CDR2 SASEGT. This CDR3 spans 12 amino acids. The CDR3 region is CASIEVRGKKYF. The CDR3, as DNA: TGTGCCAGTATCGAAGTCCGGGGGAAAAAGTACTTC.

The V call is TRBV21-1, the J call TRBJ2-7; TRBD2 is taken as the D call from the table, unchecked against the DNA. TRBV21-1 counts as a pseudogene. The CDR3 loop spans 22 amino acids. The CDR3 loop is CASSKAGRRGTAVTSGSYEQYF. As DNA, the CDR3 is TGTGCCAGCAGCAAAGCGGGGAGGCGGGGGACAGCTGTGACTAGCGGGAGTTACGAGCAGTACTTC.

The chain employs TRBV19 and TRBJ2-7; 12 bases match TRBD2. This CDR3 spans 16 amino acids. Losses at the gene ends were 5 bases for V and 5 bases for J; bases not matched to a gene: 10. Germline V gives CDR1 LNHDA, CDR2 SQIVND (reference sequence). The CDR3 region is CASSGDGGLAGHEQYF. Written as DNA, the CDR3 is TGTGCCAGTAGTGGGGACGGGGGACTAGCGGGCCACGAGCAGTACTTC.

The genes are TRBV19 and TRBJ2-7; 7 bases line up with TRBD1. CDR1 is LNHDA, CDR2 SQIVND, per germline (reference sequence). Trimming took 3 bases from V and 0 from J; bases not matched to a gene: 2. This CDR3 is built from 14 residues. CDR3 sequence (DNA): TGTGCCAGTAGTATGACAGGGACCTCCTACGAGCAGTACTTC. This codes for CASSMTGTSYEQYF.

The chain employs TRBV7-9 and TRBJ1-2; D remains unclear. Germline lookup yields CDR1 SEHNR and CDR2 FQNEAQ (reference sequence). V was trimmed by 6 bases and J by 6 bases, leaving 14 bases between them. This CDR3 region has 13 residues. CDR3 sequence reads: CASSQQDTHGYTF. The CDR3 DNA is TGTGCCAGCAGTCAGCAGGATACCCATGGCTACACCTTC.

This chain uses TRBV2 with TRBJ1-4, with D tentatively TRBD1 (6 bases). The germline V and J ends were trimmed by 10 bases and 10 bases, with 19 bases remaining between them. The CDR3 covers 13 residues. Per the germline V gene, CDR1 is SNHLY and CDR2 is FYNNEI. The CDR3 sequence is CATGTGLQGKLFF. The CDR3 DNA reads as TGTGCCACCGGAACAGGGTTGCAAGGAAAACTGTTTTTT.

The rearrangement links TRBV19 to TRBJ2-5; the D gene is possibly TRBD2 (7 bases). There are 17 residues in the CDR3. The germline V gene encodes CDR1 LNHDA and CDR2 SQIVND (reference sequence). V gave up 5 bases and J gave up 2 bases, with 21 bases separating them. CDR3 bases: TGTGCCAGTAGTCTCCCTCGGGGGGCCTCTGGGCAAGAGACCCAGTACTTC. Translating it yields CASSLPRGASGQETQYF.

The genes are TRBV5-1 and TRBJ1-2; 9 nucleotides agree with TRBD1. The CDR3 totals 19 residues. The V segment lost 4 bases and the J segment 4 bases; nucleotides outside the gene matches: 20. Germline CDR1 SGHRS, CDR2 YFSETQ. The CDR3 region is CASSPYSRDRVGYGYGYTF. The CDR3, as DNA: TGCGCCAGCAGCCCATACTCCCGGGACAGGGTCGGGTACGGCTATGGCTACACCTTC.

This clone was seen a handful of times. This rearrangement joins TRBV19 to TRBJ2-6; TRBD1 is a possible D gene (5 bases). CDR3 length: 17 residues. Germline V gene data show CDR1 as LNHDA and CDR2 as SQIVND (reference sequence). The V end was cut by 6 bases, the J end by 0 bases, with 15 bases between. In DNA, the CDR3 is TGTGCCAGTAGGGATCGTACAGGCCGCTCTGGGGCCAACGTCCTGACTTTC. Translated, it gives CASRDRTGRSGANVLTF.

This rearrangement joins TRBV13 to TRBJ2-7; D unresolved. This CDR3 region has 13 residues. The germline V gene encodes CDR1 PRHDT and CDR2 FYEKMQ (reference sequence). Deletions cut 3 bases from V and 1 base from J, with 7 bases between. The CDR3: CASSLYRSYEQYF. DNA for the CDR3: TGTGCCAGCAGCTTGTACAGATCCTACGAGCAGTACTTC.

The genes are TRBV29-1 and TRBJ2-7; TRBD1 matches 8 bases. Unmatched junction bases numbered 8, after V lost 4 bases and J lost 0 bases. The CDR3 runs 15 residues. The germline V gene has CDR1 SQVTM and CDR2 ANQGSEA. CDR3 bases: TGCAGCGTTGGGGTTGACAGGGGACCCTCCTACGAGCAGTACTTC. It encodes CSVGVDRGPSYEQYF.

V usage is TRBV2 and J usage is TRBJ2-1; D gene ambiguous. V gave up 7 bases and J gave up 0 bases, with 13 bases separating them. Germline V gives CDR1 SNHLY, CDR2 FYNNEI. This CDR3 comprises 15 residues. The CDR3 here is CASKPDSSSYNEQFF. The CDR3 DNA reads TGTGCCAGCAAACCCGACTCGAGCTCCTACAATGAGCAGTTCTTC.